The 13 T cell receptor beta chains below were found in one sample sequenced in a study of blood T cell repertoires in COVID-19. Only in-frame clones appear in the TCRdb table, and some are missing; sequencing was by immunoSEQ multiplex PCR. The table lists roughly 110,000 clones, around 85% of them singletons. Material for sequencing was peripheral blood. The receptors come from a woman aged 55-69 years with COVID-19, enrolled during active disease.

The chain carries TRBV10-3 and TRBJ2-2, with TRBD1 matching 10 bases. J was trimmed by 1 base and V by 10 bases; bases with no gene match: 6. The CDR3 is 15 amino acids. Germline V CDR1 and CDR2: ENHRY, SYGVKD. This CDR3 is CATSDRGQNTGELFF. The CDR3 nucleotides read TGTGCCACTTCCGACAGGGGGCAGAACACCGGGGAGCTGTTTTTT.

The chain is built from TRBV5-6 and TRBJ2-6; no clear D gene. This CDR3 comprises 16 residues. Trimming took 5 bases from V and 0 from J, leaving 12 bases between them. The germline V gene has CDR1 SGHDT and CDR2 YYEEEE. CDR3 protein: CASSSLDLSGANVLTF. DNA of the CDR3: TGTGCCAGCAGTTCCTTAGATCTCTCTGGGGCCAACGTCCTGACTTTC.

The rearrangement uses TRBV7-3 and TRBJ2-3, with a tentative D call TRBD1 (6 bases). V lost 0 bases, J lost 2 bases, and 9 bases lay in between. This CDR3 is 15 amino acids long. Germline V gene sequence: CDR1 SGHTA, CDR2 FQGTGA. The chain's CDR3 is CASSLTGGFTDTQYF. CDR3 bases: TGTGCCAGCAGCTTAACAGGGGGATTCACAGATACGCAGTATTTT.

The V gene is TRBV12-5, the J gene TRBJ1-2; D gene unclear. Germline CDR1 reads LGHNT; CDR2 reads FRNRAP. V was shortened by 5 bases and J by 3 bases, with 16 bases between the two germline ends. This CDR3 spans 15 amino acids. CDR3 sequence (DNA): TGTGCTAGTGGTACCCCGGGAGGTTCGGACTATGGCTACACCTTC. Translating it yields CASGTPGGSDYGYTF.

The rearrangement links TRBV18 to TRBJ1-3; D gene uncertain. There are 14 residues in the CDR3. V was cut by 6 bases and J by 7 bases, with 16 bases left in between. CDR1 is KGHSH, CDR2 LQKENI, per germline. The CDR3 bases are TGTGCCAGCTCGACTAGGGAATCGGGGAACACCATATATTTT. As protein: CASSTRESGNTIYF.

A few counts support this clone. This CDR3 is CASSFRGATGELFF. In DNA form, the CDR3 reads TGTGCCAGCAGTTTCCGGGGGGCGACCGGGGAGCTGTTTTTT. The rearrangement joins TRBV6-6 to TRBJ2-2; TRBD2 is a possible D gene (7 bases). From germline, CDR1 is MNHNY and CDR2 SVGAGI (reference sequence). The ends were cut back, 4 bases at V and 5 bases at J, with 11 bases in the middle. The CDR3 has 14 residues.

The chain uses TRBV6-5 and TRBJ2-1, with D maybe TRBD1 (5 bases). CDR3 length: 14 amino acids. Germline V gene sequence: CDR1 MNHEY, CDR2 SVGAGI. Between the trimmed V and J ends, which lost 2 bases and 4 bases, there was a span of 9 bases. The CDR3 nucleotides are TGTGCCAGCAGTTACAAGACAGAATACAATGAGCAGTTCTTC. This encodes CASSYKTEYNEQFF.

The chain recombines TRBV5-6 with TRBJ1-4; D is uncertain. Trimming took off 4 bases at V and 4 bases at J, with 11 bases between the two ends. Germline assignment: CDR1 SGHDT and CDR2 YYEEEE. The CDR3 is 14 residues long. CDR3 in amino acids: CASSRSRFNEKLFF. The CDR3 DNA follows: TGTGCCAGCAGCCGTTCCCGGTTTAATGAAAAACTGTTTTTT.

V gene TRBV2 combines with J gene TRBJ1-2; 10 nucleotides agree with TRBD1. Trimming removed 5 bases from V and 1 base from J; junction bases left unmatched: 4. The CDR3 totals 15 residues. CDR1 is SNHLY and CDR2 is FYNNEI in the germline V gene. CDR3 DNA sequence: TGTGCCAGCAGTCCCCGGACAGGGGGTAACTATGGCTACACCTTC. Translated: CASSPRTGGNYGYTF.

The chain carries TRBV4-1 and TRBJ2-3; TRBD2 matches 9 bases. Per the germline V gene, CDR1 is MGHRA and CDR2 is YSYEKL. With 1 base clipped from V and 2 bases from J, the junction kept 7 bases outside the gene matches. The CDR3 runs to 17 residues. The DNA of the CDR3 is TGCGCCAGCAGCCAAGGATGGGGACTAGCAGACACAGATACGCAGTATTTT. It translates to CASSQGWGLADTDTQYF.

The V call is TRBV4-2, the J call TRBJ2-7; 7 bases agree with TRBD2. Germline-derived CDR1 and CDR2 are LGHNA and YNFKEQ. This CDR3 is 13 amino acids long. V shed 4 bases and J 5 bases; nucleotides not matched to a gene: 5. CDR3 sequence (DNA): TGTGCCAGCAGCCCCAAGGGAGGGCACGAGCAGTACTTC. This gives the protein CASSPKGGHEQYF.

The chain combines TRBV13 with TRBJ2-5, with 11 bases that match TRBD2. This CDR3 is built from 14 residues. Germline trimming cut 5 bases from V and 4 bases from J; bases unmatched to any gene: 3. Germline values: CDR1 PRHDT, CDR2 FYEKMQ (reference sequence). CDR3 residues: CASSPGLAGETQYF. As DNA, the CDR3 is TGTGCCAGCAGCCCCGGACTAGCGGGAGAGACCCAGTACTTC. The variable domain in full, completed from reference TRBV13 and TRBJ2-5, reads AAGVIQSPRHLIKEKRETATLKCYPIPRHDTVYWYQQGPGQDPQFLISFYEKMQSDKGSIPDRFSAQQFSDYHSELNMSSLELGDSALYFCASSPGLAGETQYFGPGTRLLVL.

The rearrangement joins TRBV7-9 to TRBJ2-7; tentatively, D is TRBD2 (6 bases). The germline V and J ends were trimmed by 3 bases and 5 bases, with 20 bases remaining between them. Germline lookup yields CDR1 SEHNR and CDR2 FQNEAQ (reference sequence). This CDR3 region has 16 residues. This CDR3 reads CASSLGSWGGPNEQYF. The CDR3 coding sequence is TGTGCCAGCAGCTTGGGGAGCTGGGGAGGCCCGAACGAGCAGTACTTC.